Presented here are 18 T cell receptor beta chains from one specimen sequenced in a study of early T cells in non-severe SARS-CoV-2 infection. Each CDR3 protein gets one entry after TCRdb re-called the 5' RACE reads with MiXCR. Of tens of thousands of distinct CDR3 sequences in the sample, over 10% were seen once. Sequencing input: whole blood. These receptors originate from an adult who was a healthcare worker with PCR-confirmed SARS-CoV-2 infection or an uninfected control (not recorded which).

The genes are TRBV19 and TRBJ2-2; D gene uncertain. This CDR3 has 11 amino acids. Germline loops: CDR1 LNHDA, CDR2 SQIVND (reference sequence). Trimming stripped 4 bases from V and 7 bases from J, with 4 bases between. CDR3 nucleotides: TGTGCCAGTAGTACCAACGGGGAGCTGTTTTTT. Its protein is CASSTNGELFF.

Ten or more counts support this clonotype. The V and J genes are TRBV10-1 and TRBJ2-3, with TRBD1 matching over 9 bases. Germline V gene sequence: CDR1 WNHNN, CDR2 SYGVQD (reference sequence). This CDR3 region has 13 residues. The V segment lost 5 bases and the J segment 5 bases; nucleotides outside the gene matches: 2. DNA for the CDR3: TGCGCCAGCAGTCGGACAGGGGAAGATACGCAGTATTTT. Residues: CASSRTGEDTQYF.

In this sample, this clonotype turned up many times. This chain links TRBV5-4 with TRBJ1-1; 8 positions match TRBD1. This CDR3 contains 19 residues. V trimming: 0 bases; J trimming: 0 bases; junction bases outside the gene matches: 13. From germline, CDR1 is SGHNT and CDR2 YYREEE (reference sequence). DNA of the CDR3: TGTGCCAGCAGCTTGGGGACAGGGTTCTTCCTTGGAATGAACACTGAAGCTTTCTTT. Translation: CASSLGTGFFLGMNTEAFF.

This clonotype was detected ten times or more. The CDR3 reads CASSSLGLAYEQYF. The CDR3, as DNA: TGTGCCAGCAGCTCCCTGGGACTAGCCTACGAGCAGTACTTC. V usage is TRBV27 and J usage is TRBJ2-7; 8 nucleotides agree with TRBD2. This CDR3 is 14 amino acids long. Losses at the gene ends were 6 bases for V and 2 bases for J; bases not matched to a gene: 6. Germline-derived CDR1 and CDR2 are MNHEY and SMNVEV (reference sequence).

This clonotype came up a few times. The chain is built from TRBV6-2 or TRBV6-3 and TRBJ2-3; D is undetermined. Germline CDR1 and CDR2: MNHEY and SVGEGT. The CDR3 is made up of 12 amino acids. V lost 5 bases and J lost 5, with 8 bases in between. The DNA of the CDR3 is TGTGCCAGCAGTCGGACGAGAGATACGCAGTATTTT. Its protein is CASSRTRDTQYF.

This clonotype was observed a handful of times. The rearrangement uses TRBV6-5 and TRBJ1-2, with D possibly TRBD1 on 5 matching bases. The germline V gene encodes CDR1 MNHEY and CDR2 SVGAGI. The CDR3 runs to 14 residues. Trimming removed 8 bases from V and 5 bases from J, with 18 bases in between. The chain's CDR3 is CASASHPRGYGYTF. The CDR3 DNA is TGTGCCAGCGCTTCCCATCCGAGGGGTTATGGCTACACCTTC.

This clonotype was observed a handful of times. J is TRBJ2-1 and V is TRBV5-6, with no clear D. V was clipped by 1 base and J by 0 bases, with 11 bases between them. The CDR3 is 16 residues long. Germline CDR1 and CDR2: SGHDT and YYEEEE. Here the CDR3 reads CASSLSYGPSYNEQFF. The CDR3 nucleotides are TGTGCCAGCAGCTTGAGTTATGGGCCCTCCTACAATGAGCAGTTCTTC. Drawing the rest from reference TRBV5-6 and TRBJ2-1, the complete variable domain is DAGVTQSPTHLIKTRGQQVTLRCSPKSGHDTVSWYQQALGQGPQFIFQYYEEEERQRGNFPDRFSGHQFPNYSSELNVNALLLGDSALYLCASSLSYGPSYNEQFFGPGTRLTVL.

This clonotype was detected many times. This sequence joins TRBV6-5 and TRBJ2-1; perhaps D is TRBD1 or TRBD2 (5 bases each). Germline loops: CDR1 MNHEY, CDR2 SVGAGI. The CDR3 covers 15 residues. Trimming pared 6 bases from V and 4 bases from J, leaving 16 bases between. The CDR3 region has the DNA TGTGCCAGCAGGGGGGTGGGACGGGCTTACAATGAGCAGTTCTTC. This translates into CASRGVGRAYNEQFF.

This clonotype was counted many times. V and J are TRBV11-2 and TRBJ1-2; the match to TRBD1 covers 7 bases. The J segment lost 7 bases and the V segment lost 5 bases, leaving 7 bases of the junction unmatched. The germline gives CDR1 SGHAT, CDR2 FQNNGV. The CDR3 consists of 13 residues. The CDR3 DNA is TGTGCCAGCAGCGCGGGACAGCTCTCTGGCTACACCTTC. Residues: CASSAGQLSGYTF. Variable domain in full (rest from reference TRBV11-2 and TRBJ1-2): EAGVAQSPRYKIIEKRQSVAFWCNPISGHATLYWYQQILGQGPKLLIQFQNNGVVDDSQLPKDRFSAERLKGVDSTLKIQPAKLEDSAVYLCASSAGQLSGYTFGSGTRLTVV.

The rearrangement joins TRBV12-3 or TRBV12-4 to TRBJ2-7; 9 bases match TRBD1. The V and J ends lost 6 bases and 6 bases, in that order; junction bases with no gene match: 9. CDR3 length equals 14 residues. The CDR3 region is CASRTGTGYSEQYF. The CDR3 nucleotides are TGTGCCAGCAGGACCGGGACAGGGTATAGCGAGCAGTACTTC.

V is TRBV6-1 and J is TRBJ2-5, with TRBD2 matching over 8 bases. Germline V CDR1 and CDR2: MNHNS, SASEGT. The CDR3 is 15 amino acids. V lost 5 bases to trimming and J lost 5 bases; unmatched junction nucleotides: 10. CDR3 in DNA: TGTGCCAGCAGTCCAAGGGGCCTAGCGGGCGAGACCCAGTACTTC. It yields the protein CASSPRGLAGETQYF.

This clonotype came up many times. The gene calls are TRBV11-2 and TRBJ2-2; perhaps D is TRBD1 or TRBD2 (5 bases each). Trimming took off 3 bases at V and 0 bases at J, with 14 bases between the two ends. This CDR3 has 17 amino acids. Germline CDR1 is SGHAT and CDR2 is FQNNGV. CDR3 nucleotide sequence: TGTGCCAGCAGCTTGGTTGGGCTGGGACCGAACACCGGGGAGCTGTTTTTT. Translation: CASSLVGLGPNTGELFF.

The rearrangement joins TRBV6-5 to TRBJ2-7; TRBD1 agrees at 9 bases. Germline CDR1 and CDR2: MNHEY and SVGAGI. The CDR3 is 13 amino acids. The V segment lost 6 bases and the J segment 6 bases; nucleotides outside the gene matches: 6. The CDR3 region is CASSRDRDGEQYF. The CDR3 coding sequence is TGTGCCAGCAGCCGGGACAGGGATGGCGAGCAGTACTTC.

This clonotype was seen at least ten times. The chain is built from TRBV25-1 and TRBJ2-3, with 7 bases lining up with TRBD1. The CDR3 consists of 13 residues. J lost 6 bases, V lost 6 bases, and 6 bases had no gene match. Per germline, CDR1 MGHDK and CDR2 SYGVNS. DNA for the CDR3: TGTGCCAGCAGGAAGACAGGGACGGATACGCAGTATTTT. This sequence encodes CASRKTGTDTQYF.

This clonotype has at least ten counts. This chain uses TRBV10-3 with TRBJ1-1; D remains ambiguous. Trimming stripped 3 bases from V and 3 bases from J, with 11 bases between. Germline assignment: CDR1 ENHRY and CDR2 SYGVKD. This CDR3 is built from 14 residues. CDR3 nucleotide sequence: TGTGCCATCAGTGAATTTGGGGAGGACACTGAAGCTTTCTTT. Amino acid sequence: CAISEFGEDTEAFF.

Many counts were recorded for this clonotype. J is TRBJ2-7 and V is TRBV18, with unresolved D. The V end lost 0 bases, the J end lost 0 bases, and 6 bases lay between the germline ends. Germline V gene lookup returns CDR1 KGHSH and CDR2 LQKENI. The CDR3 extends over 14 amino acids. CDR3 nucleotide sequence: TGTGCCAGCTCACCACCGGCAAGCTCCTACGAGCAGTACTTC. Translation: CASSPPASSYEQYF.

The CDR3 region is CASSLYRTDYNEQFF. The DNA for the CDR3 is TGCGCCAGCAGCTTGTATCGGACAGACTACAATGAGCAGTTCTTC. The chain couples TRBV5-1 to TRBJ2-1, with D maybe TRBD1 (6 bases). The CDR3 is made up of 15 amino acids. The ends were cut back, 1 base at V and 3 bases at J, with 11 bases in the middle. The germline V gene has CDR1 SGHRS and CDR2 YFSETQ.

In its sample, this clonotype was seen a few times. The CDR3: CASSQGTGIYGYTF. The CDR3 DNA reads TGTGCCAGCAGCCAAGGGACAGGAATCTATGGCTACACCTTC. The rearrangement uses TRBV3-1 and TRBJ1-2; 7 bases line up with TRBD1. This CDR3 has 14 amino acids. In germline, CDR1 is LGHDT, CDR2 YNNKEL (reference sequence). The ends lost 1 base at V and 4 bases at J; junction bases unmatched: 3.